This is a list of T cell receptor beta chains from one sample in a study of shared clonotypes between healthy human individuals. Profiling relied on immunoSEQ multiplex PCR, and the TCRdb table lists in-frame clones only, not all of them. The table lists around 2.5 million clones, approximately 93% of them singletons. The sequenced sample consisted of naive CD4+ T cells from PBMCs. The receptors derive from a man aged 18 to 29 in good health. Some clones in this sample may be carry-over from other donors' samples. Both conserved end residues are part of each CDR3. A D gene is named only where the DNA matches it firmly. Clone size is not always given. Where it is, it says once, few, many or a class for expanded clones.

size | J | D | V | DNA | CDR3
NA | TRBJ2-1 | TRBD2 | TRBV18 | TGTGCCAGCTCACCTTCTAGCGGGAGTTACAATGAGCAGTTCTTC | CASSPSSGSYNEQFF
few | TRBJ2-2 | TRBD2 | TRBV30 | TGTGCCTGGAGTTGGACTAGCGAATACGGGGAGCTGTTTTTT | CAWSWTSEYGELFF
NA | TRBJ2-3 | TRBD2 | TRBV5-1 | TGCGCCAGCAGCTCGGGAGGGTGGGGAATAGATACGCAGTATTTT | CASSSGGWGIDTQYF
NA | TRBJ2-4 | TRBD1 | TRBV29-1 | TGCAGCGTAGTAAGACAGGGACAGACGAACATTCAGTACTTC | CSVVRQGQTNIQYF
NA | TRBJ2-2 | NA | TRBV6-5 | TGTGTGGTTGGTCGCGGCACCGGGGAGCTGTTTTTT | CVVGRGTGELFF
NA | TRBJ2-1 | NA | TRBV28 | TGTGCCAGCAGTTTATCGGGAGCCTACAATGAGCAGTTCTTC | CASSLSGAYNEQFF
NA | TRBJ2-1 | NA | TRBV5-1 | TGCGCCAGCAGCTTGGTTCCCCTCGAGAACAATGAGCAGTTCTTC | CASSLVPLENNEQFF
once | TRBJ2-1 | NA | TRBV7-6 | TGTGCCAGCAGCTTCCCGGGACTGAACTACAATGAGCAGTTCTTC | CASSFPGLNYNEQFF
NA | TRBJ2-4 | NA | TRBV7-3 | TGTGCCAGCAGCTCAGGGGTCCAAAACATTCAGTACTTC | CASSSGVQNIQYF
NA | TRBJ1-2 | TRBD1 | TRBV27 | TGTGCCAGCAGTAAGGGGGGACAGGTGGTCTATGGCTACACCTTC | CASSKGGQVVYGYTF
NA | TRBJ1-1 | TRBD1 | TRBV9 | TGTGCCAGCAGCAGACAGGGGGCTGGTGAAGCTTTCTTT | CASSRQGAGEAFF
NA | TRBJ1-5 | NA | TRBV4-1 | TGCGCCAGCAGCCAAGCTACGCCGGTAAGTGGTCAGCCCCAGCATTTT | CASSQATPVSGQPQHF
NA | TRBJ1-5 | NA | TRBV28 | TGTGCCAGCAGTTTATACTATCAGCCCCAGCATTTT | CASSLYYQPQHF
NA | TRBJ2-2 | TRBD1 | TRBV11-1 | TGTGCCAGCATCCTAGACAGGGTGCTGCACGGGGAGCTGTTTTTT | CASILDRVLHGELFF
NA | TRBJ1-2 | TRBD1 | TRBV10-3 | TGTGCCATCAGTGAGGGACAGGGAAACTATGGCTACACCTTC | CAISEGQGNYGYTF
NA | TRBJ2-4 | TRBD2 | TRBV28 | TGTGCCAGCAGTTTAGCGGGAGGGGCCAAAAACATTCAGTACTTC | CASSLAGGAKNIQYF
NA | TRBJ2-1 | NA | TRBV7-2 | TGTGCCAGCAGCTTGGGGGGACAGAAAAATGAGCAGTTCTTC | CASSLGGQKNEQFF
NA | TRBJ1-5 | NA | TRBV28 | TGTGCCAGCAGTTTATCCTTTGTTTATAGCAATCAGCCCCAGCATTTT | CASSLSFVYSNQPQHF
once | TRBJ1-1 | NA | TRBV5-6 | TGTGCCAGCAGCTTGGGTCCCGGGACCCGGGGCACTGAAGCTTTCTTT | CASSLGPGTRGTEAFF
NA | TRBJ2-5 | NA | TRBV7-2 | TGTGCCAGCAGCTTAGCGTGGAATTTGGGGTTGGAGACCCAGTACTTC | CASSLAWNLGLETQYF
NA | TRBJ1-5 | NA | TRBV7-9 | TGTGCCAGCAGAACCAGATGGGGGGACGGCGGCAATCAGCCCCAGCATTTT | CASRTRWGDGGNQPQHF
NA | TRBJ1-3 | NA | TRBV7-9 | TGTGCCAGCAGCCGCGATTACCACAGGGACTCTGGAAACACCATATATTTT | CASSRDYHRDSGNTIYF
NA | TRBJ2-3 | TRBD1 | TRBV27 | TGTGCCAGCAGTTCGGGTTGGACAGGGCCCACTACGAATACGCAGTATTTT | CASSSGWTGPTTNTQYF
NA | TRBJ2-2 | NA | TRBV28 | TGTGCCAGCAGTTTACTAGTCTTTTCTGCAGGGACCGGGGAGCTGTTTTTT | CASSLLVFSAGTGELFF
NA | TRBJ2-7 | NA | TRBV28 | TGTGCCAGCAACCCCCATCGCGGAGACCAATCCTACGAGCAGTACTTC | CASNPHRGDQSYEQYF
NA | TRBJ2-1 | NA | TRBV5-1 | TGCGCCAGCAGCGTACTAGCTGACAGTAACAATGAGCAGTTCTTC | CASSVLADSNNEQFF
NA | TRBJ2-7 | NA | TRBV5-1 | TGCGCCAGCAGCTTAGAGGGATTCGGGCACGAGCAGTACTTC | CASSLEGFGHEQYF
NA | TRBJ2-2 | TRBD1 | TRBV9 | TGTGCCAGCAGCCCATGGGACAGGAACACCGGGGAGCTGTTTTTT | CASSPWDRNTGELFF
NA | TRBJ2-3 | TRBD2 | TRBV10-3 | TGTGCCATCAACCCTAGACTAGCGGTATCTAGCACAGATACGCAGTATTTT | CAINPRLAVSSTDTQYF
NA | TRBJ2-7 | NA | TRBV21-1 | TGTGCCAGCAGCAAAGTGCGCTCCTACGAGCAGTACTTC | CASSKVRSYEQYF
NA | TRBJ2-2 | NA | TRBV6-6 | TGTGCCAGCAGTTCGAGGGGTACCGGGGAGCTGTTTTTT | CASSSRGTGELFF
NA | TRBJ2-2 | TRBD1 | TRBV9 | TGTGCCAGCAGCGTAGGGACAGGGAAGGACACCGGGGAGCTGTTTTTT | CASSVGTGKDTGELFF
NA | TRBJ2-7 | NA | TRBV19 | TGTGCCAGTAGAAACGGACCATGGGGCGAGCAGTACTTC | CASRNGPWGEQYF
NA | TRBJ1-1 | NA | TRBV27 | TGTGCCAGCAGTTTTGGGGGCCGGAACACTGAAGCTTTCTTT | CASSFGGRNTEAFF
NA | TRBJ1-1 | NA | TRBV5-4 | TGTGCCAGCAGCCTGAACACTGAAGCTTTCTTT | CASSLNTEAFF
NA | TRBJ1-4 | NA | TRBV9 | TGTGCCAGCAGCGTAGGATGGGGTGAAAAACTGTTTTTT | CASSVGWGEKLFF
once | TRBJ2-7 | NA | TRBV5-5 | TGTGCCAGCAGCTCGGACAGAGCCTACGAGCAGTACTTC | CASSSDRAYEQYF
NA | TRBJ2-3 | NA | TRBV2 | TGTGCCAGCAGGGCAGATACGCAGTATTTT | CASRADTQYF
once | TRBJ2-2 | TRBD2 | TRBV15 | TGTGCCACCAGACGGGGGGCGAACACCGGGGAGCTGTTTTTT | CATRRGANTGELFF
few | TRBJ2-3 | NA | TRBV7-3 | TGTGCCAGCAGCTTAAGTAGCACAGATACGCAGTATTTT | CASSLSSTDTQYF
NA | TRBJ1-2 | TRBD1 | TRBV29-1 | TGCAGCGTTGCTAAGAGGACAGGGGGCATGGGCTACACCTTC | CSVAKRTGGMGYTF
NA | TRBJ1-1 | NA | TRBV7-9 | TGTGCCAGCAGCTCCTCAATTAAGGACAGCATGGCTGAAGCTTTCTTT | CASSSSIKDSMAEAFF
NA | TRBJ1-2 | TRBD1 | TRBV6-6 | TGTGCCAGCAGTTACTCCATCGACAGGGGCTATGGCTACACCTTC | CASSYSIDRGYGYTF
NA | TRBJ1-3 | NA | TRBV28 | TGTGCCAGCAGTCCACCCAGGGTAGTAGCGGGAAACACCATATATTTT | CASSPPRVVAGNTIYF
NA | TRBJ2-3 | NA | TRBV5-1 | TGCGCCAGCAGCTTGGATGTTTCCCCAGATACGCAGTATTTT | CASSLDVSPDTQYF
NA | TRBJ2-3 | NA | TRBV11-2 | TGTGCCAGCAGCTTACAAACCCAACGGGGCTTACTCCCAACAGATACGCAGTATTTT | CASSLQTQRGLLPTDTQYF
NA | TRBJ2-1 | NA | TRBV7-2 | TGTGCCAGCAGCTTAGCGGGGGCCTCCTACAATGAGCAGTTCTTC | CASSLAGASYNEQFF
NA | TRBJ2-2 | NA | TRBV5-8 | TGTGCCAGCAGCTTGAGATTGGGCACGAACACCGGGGAGCTGTTTTTT | CASSLRLGTNTGELFF
NA | TRBJ2-1 | NA | TRBV5-1 | TGCGCCAGCAGCTCCGGACAACTGAGCTCCTACAATGAGCAGTTCTTC | CASSSGQLSSYNEQFF
NA | TRBJ1-2 | TRBD1 | TRBV2 | TGTGCGAGCCATAGGACAGGGGCTGGCTACACCTTC | CASHRTGAGYTF
NA | TRBJ2-7 | NA | TRBV30 | TGTGCCTTCCTTGGGGACGGCTACGAGCAGTACTTC | CAFLGDGYEQYF